These 25 T cell receptor beta chains were all obtained from the same sample, sequenced in a study of T cell responses to AZD1222 COVID-19 vaccine (dated by TCRdb to the early 2020s). The library relied on the immunoSEQ multiplex PCR assay. TCRdb provides this immuneACCESS table in a form limited to in-frame rearrangements. Some clones are lacking; in checked studies, under half of them reflect an unresolved V gene, and why the rest are absent is not known. Across this sample there are approximately 140,000 clones, with roughly nine tenths seen only once. The biggest ten clones account for approximately 3.4% of the sample. The time point label of this sample denotes: about 28 days (+/-7) after the second vaccine dose. The sample in question was peripheral blood, obtained 28 days after the second AZD1222 dose. The receptor set was obtained from an adult who received the AZD1222 COVID-19 vaccine.

Here the CDR3 reads CASRVADSYEQYF. Written as DNA, the CDR3 is TGTGCCAGTAGGGTAGCGGACTCCTACGAGCAGTACTTC. The V and J genes are TRBV19 and TRBJ2-7, with D perhaps matching TRBD2 (6 bases). Germline V gives CDR1 LNHDA, CDR2 SQIVND (reference sequence). V gave up 6 bases and J gave up 0 bases, with 9 bases separating them. The CDR3 is made up of 13 amino acids.

The rearrangement links TRBV6-2 or TRBV6-3 to TRBJ2-7; no firm D call. Trimming cost V 2 bases and J 4 bases, with 3 bases left between them. The CDR3 extends over 11 amino acids. Germline-derived CDR1 and CDR2 are MNHEY and SVGEGT. CDR3 coding DNA: TGTGCCAGCAGTTACATTTACGAGCAGTACTTC. Residues: CASSYIYEQYF.

The V gene is TRBV27, the J gene TRBJ2-7; possibly TRBD1 or TRBD2 for D (5 bases each). The CDR3 sequence is 15 residues long. Trimming took 7 bases from V and 2 from J, leaving 18 bases between them. The germline CDR1 and CDR2 sequences are MNHEY and SMNVEV (reference sequence). CDR3 DNA: TGTGCCAGCAACACCAGGGACCGAGGTCCCTACGAGCAGTACTTC. The encoded protein is CASNTRDRGPYEQYF.

The chain joins TRBV15 to TRBJ1-1; 8 bases map to TRBD1. V dropped 0 bases and J dropped 0; count of bases not matched to a gene: 3. Germline CDR1 LNHNV, CDR2 YYDKDF (reference sequence). CDR3 length equals 16 residues. CDR3 sequence: CATSRDGTGMNTEAFF. DNA for the CDR3: TGTGCCACCAGCAGAGATGGGACAGGCATGAACACTGAAGCTTTCTTT.

The chain carries TRBV7-2 and TRBJ2-2; a possible D gene is TRBD2 (7 bases). CDR1 SGHTA and CDR2 FQGNSA come from the germline V gene. V gave up 1 base and J gave up 0 bases, with 12 bases separating them. The CDR3 has 17 residues. CDR3 DNA: TGTGCCAGCAGCTTAGTTGGCGGGGGCTCGAACACCGGGGAGCTGTTTTTT. It translates to CASSLVGGGSNTGELFF.

V gene TRBV19 combines with J gene TRBJ2-5; 10 bases line up with TRBD2. Germline CDR1 reads LNHDA; CDR2 reads SQIVND (reference sequence). With 5 bases clipped from V and 1 base from J, the junction kept 4 bases outside the gene matches. This CDR3 contains 15 residues. CDR3 region: CASSRTSGTQETQYF. The DNA of the CDR3 is TGTGCCAGTAGTCGGACTAGCGGAACCCAAGAGACCCAGTACTTC.

This clone was observed a few times. The rearrangement links TRBV5-1 to TRBJ2-2; perhaps TRBD2 as D (5 bases). V was trimmed by 3 bases and J by 0 bases, leaving 12 bases between them. The CDR3 length is 16 residues. Germline CDR1 SGHRS, CDR2 YFSETQ. In DNA form, the CDR3 reads TGCGCCAGCAGCTCGGGGTCCCGCGCGAACACCGGGGAGCTGTTTTTT. Protein: CASSSGSRANTGELFF.

This CDR3 reads CASSQDATGANYGYTF. CDR3 nucleotides: TGTGCCAGCAGCCAAGACGCAACGGGGGCTAACTATGGCTACACCTTC. The J gene is TRBJ1-2, the V gene TRBV3-1 (or the pseudogene TRBV3-2); TRBD1 might be the D (5 bases). Germline V CDR1 and CDR2: LGHDT, YNNKEL (reference sequence). The CDR3 has 16 residues. Trimming took off 0 bases at V and 0 bases at J, with 11 bases between the two ends.

The chain recombines TRBV9 with TRBJ2-7, with D perhaps TRBD1 or TRBD2 (6 bases each). Trimming took 0 bases from V and 6 from J, leaving 16 bases between them. This CDR3 spans 15 amino acids. The germline CDR1 and CDR2 sequences are SGDLS and YYNGEE. The CDR3 region is CASSVEGGPRGEQYF. Here the CDR3 DNA reads TGTGCCAGCAGCGTAGAGGGGGGCCCCAGGGGCGAGCAGTACTTC.

The CDR3 here is CASSWGMRGRAGEQYF. The CDR3 bases are TGTGCCAGCAGTTGGGGGATGCGTGGGAGGGCCGGGGAGCAGTACTTC. The J gene is TRBJ2-7, the V gene TRBV28, with 7 bases lining up with TRBD2. The trim removed 4 bases at V and 7 bases at J, leaving 16 bases unmatched. The CDR3 has 16 residues. Looked up from germline, CDR1 is MDHEN and CDR2 is SYDVKM.

The V gene is TRBV4-3, the J gene TRBJ2-3; D may be TRBD1 (6 bases). The CDR3 sequence is 14 residues long. V was clipped by 2 bases and J by 4 bases, with 10 bases between them. Germline CDR1 reads LGHNA; CDR2 reads YSLEER. In DNA form, the CDR3 reads TGCGCCAGCAGCCAAAGGGGGTCCCCAGATACGCAGTATTTT. Its translation is CASSQRGSPDTQYF.

This clone was found a few times. The chain is built from TRBV11-3 and TRBJ1-1, with TRBD1 identical over 9 bases. Germline CDR1 SGHNT, CDR2 YENEEA. V shed 3 bases and J 1 base; nucleotides not matched to a gene: 3. CDR3 length: 15 amino acids. CDR3 nucleotide sequence: TGTGCCAGCAGCTTGGGGACAGGGCCGAACACTGAAGCTTTCTTT. Amino acid sequence: CASSLGTGPNTEAFF.

J is TRBJ2-2 and V is TRBV7-2, with unresolved D. Germline V gene data show CDR1 as SGHTA and CDR2 as FQGNSA. Trimming took 0 bases from V and 4 from J, leaving 6 bases between them. CDR3 length: 14 residues. The CDR3 nucleotides read TGTGCCAGCAGCTTAGCGGCCTCCACCGGGGAGCTGTTTTTT. Translating it yields CASSLAASTGELFF.

The rearrangement links TRBV19 to TRBJ1-2, with 8 bases fitting TRBD1. The CDR3 has 14 residues. The J segment lost 6 bases and the V segment lost 5 bases, leaving 8 bases of the junction unmatched. The germline V gene encodes CDR1 LNHDA and CDR2 SQIVND (reference sequence). The CDR3: CASSLTGAGNGYTF. CDR3 nucleotides: TGTGCCAGTAGTCTGACAGGGGCCGGTAATGGCTACACCTTC. Full variable domain (rest looked up from reference TRBV19 and TRBJ1-2): DGGITQSPKYLFRKEGQNVTLSCEQNLNHDAMYWYRQDPGQGLRLIYYSQIVNDFQKGDIAEGYSVSREKKESFPLTVTSAQKNPTAFYLCASSLTGAGNGYTFGSGTRLTVV.

The sample holds a few counts of this clone. The chain is built from TRBV10-1 and TRBJ1-2, with TRBD1 as a possible D gene (5 bases). Germline CDR1 reads WNHNN; CDR2 reads SYGVQD (reference sequence). The CDR3 length is 14 residues. V was shortened by 2 bases and J by 0 bases, with 7 bases between the two germline ends. The CDR3 DNA reads TGCGCCAGCAGTGAGGGGGCCGCTAACTATGGCTACACCTTC. Protein sequence: CASSEGAANYGYTF.

J is TRBJ1-2 and V is TRBV6-5; D remains ambiguous. Deletions cut 5 bases from V and 0 bases from J, with 7 bases between. The germline V gene encodes CDR1 MNHEY and CDR2 SVGAGI. The CDR3 extends over 13 amino acids. This chain's CDR3 is CASSREANYGYTF. CDR3 in DNA: TGTGCCAGCAGTCGGGAAGCTAACTATGGCTACACCTTC.

The V call is TRBV7-6, the J call TRBJ2-4; D call uncertain. The CDR3 consists of 14 residues. Per germline, CDR1 SGHVS and CDR2 FNYEAQ. The V end lost 4 bases, the J end lost 8 bases, and 15 bases lay between the germline ends. This CDR3 is CASSSRPTPDIQYF. Written as DNA, the CDR3 is TGTGCCAGCAGCTCCCGACCCACGCCAGACATTCAGTACTTC.

The chain employs TRBV9 and TRBJ2-3, with TRBD2 matching over 15 bases. With 4 bases clipped from V and 3 bases from J, the junction kept 9 bases outside the gene matches. Germline V lookup: CDR1 SGDLS, CDR2 YYNGEE. The CDR3 loop spans 18 amino acids. This CDR3 is CASSRGLAGGRVTDTQYF. In DNA, the CDR3 is TGTGCCAGCAGCAGAGGACTAGCGGGAGGGCGGGTTACAGATACGCAGTATTTT.

The V gene is TRBV2, the J gene TRBJ2-1; D is possibly TRBD1 (7 bases). This CDR3 is 16 amino acids long. Germline CDR1 and CDR2: SNHLY and FYNNEI. V dropped 4 bases and J dropped 9 bases, with 22 bases sitting between them. The CDR3 loop reads CASSGLTGTDGGEQFF. The CDR3 DNA reads TGTGCCAGCAGTGGCCTCACCGGGACAGACGGGGGTGAGCAGTTCTTC.

The chain employs TRBV7-9 and TRBJ1-1; unclear D gene. The CDR3 has 13 residues. Germline assignment: CDR1 SEHNR and CDR2 FQNEAQ (reference sequence). V lost 7 bases, J lost 1 base, and 10 bases lay in between. CDR3: CASKTNSNTEAFF. The CDR3 coding sequence is TGTGCCAGCAAGACCAACTCGAACACTGAAGCTTTCTTT.

CDR3 protein: CASSPTGRLNTEAFF. CDR3 DNA sequence: TGTGCCAGCAGCCCAACTGGACGGTTGAACACTGAAGCTTTCTTT. The J gene is TRBJ1-1, the V gene TRBV7-2; D not certain. Trimming left V 5 bases short and J 0 bases short, with 13 bases between. The CDR3 runs 15 residues. From germline, CDR1 is SGHTA and CDR2 FQGNSA.

V and J are TRBV9 and TRBJ2-2, with TRBD1 matching over 9 bases. This CDR3 contains 15 residues. Per the germline V gene, CDR1 is SGDLS and CDR2 is YYNGEE. V gave up 4 bases and J gave up 2 bases; unmatched junction bases: 3. In nucleotides, the CDR3 is TGTGCCAGCAGCTGGGGACAGGGCAACACCGGGGAGCTGTTTTTT. This codes for CASSWGQGNTGELFF.

This chain connects TRBV4-3 to TRBJ2-7; D is unresolved. This CDR3 has 17 residues. Per germline, CDR1 LGHNA and CDR2 YSLEER. V lost 0 bases and J lost 0, with 15 bases in between. The CDR3 reads CASSQDINGVSSYEQYF. CDR3 DNA sequence: TGCGCCAGCAGCCAAGATATAAACGGCGTGAGCTCCTACGAGCAGTACTTC.

V and J are TRBV7-9 and TRBJ1-2, with D possibly TRBD1 on 6 matching bases. V gave up 2 bases and J gave up 4 bases, with 8 bases separating them. This CDR3 region has 13 residues. The V gene's germline CDR1 is SEHNR and CDR2 FQNEAQ (reference sequence). The CDR3 is CASSLRGFYGYTF. In DNA form, the CDR3 reads TGTGCCAGCAGCTTAAGGGGGTTCTATGGCTACACCTTC.

The rearrangement joins TRBV21-1 to TRBJ2-3. TRBV21-1 is marked as a pseudogene. The CDR3 totals 16 residues. This chain's CDR3 is CASSKDIRKRTDTQYF. Written as DNA, the CDR3 is TGTGCCAGCAGCAAAGATATCCGGAAAAGAACAGATACGCAGTATTTT.